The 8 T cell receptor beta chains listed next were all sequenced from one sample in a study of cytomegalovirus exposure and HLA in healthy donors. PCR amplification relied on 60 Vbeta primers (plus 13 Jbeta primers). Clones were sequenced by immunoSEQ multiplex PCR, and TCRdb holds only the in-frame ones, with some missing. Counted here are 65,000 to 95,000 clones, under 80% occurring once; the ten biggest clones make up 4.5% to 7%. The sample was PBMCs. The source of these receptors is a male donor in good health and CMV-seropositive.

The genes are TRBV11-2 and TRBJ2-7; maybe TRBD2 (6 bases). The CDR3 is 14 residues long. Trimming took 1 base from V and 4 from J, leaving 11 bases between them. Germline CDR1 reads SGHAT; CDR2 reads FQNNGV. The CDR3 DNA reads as TGTGCCAGCAGCTTAGTGGGGAGCGGGTACGAGCAGTACTTC. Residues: CASSLVGSGYEQYF.

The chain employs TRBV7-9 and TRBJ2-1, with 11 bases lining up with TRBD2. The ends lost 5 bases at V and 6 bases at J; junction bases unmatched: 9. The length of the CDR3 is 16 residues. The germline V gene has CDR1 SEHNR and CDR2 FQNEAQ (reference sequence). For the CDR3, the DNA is TGTGCCAGCAGCCCGTCGGGTAGCGGGGGGGCCAATGAGCAGTTCTTC. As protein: CASSPSGSGGANEQFF.

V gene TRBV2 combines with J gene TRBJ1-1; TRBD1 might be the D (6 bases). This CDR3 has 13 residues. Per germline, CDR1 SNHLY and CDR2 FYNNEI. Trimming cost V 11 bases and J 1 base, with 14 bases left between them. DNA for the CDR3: TGTGCCGGACAACAGGACAGGAACACTGAAGCTTTCTTT. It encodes CAGQQDRNTEAFF.

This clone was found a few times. CDR3 DNA: TGCGCCAGCAGCTTGGGTACTAGCGGGATCTACGAGCAGTACTTC. Translated: CASSLGTSGIYEQYF. The genes are TRBV5-1 and TRBJ2-7, with TRBD2 matching over 10 bases. This CDR3 spans 15 amino acids. With 0 bases clipped from V and 3 bases from J, the junction kept 3 bases outside the gene matches. Germline CDR1 is SGHRS and CDR2 is YFSETQ.

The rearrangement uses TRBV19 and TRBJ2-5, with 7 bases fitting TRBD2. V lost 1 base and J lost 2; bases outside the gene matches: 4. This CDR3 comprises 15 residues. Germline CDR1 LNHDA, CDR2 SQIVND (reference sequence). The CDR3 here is CASSIGGAGQETQYF. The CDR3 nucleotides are TGTGCCAGTAGTATAGGGGGAGCGGGGCAAGAGACCCAGTACTTC.

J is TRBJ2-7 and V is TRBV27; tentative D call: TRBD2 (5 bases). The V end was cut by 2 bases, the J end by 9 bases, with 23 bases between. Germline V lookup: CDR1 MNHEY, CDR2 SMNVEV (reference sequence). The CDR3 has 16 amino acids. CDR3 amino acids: CASSLNVELALNGQYF. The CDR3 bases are TGTGCCAGCAGTTTAAATGTTGAGCTAGCCCTAAACGGGCAGTACTTC.

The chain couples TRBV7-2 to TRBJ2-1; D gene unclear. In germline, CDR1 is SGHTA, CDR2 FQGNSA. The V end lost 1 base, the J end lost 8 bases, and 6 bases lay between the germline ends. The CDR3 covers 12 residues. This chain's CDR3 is CASSLERYEQFF. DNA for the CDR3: TGTGCCAGCAGCTTAGAGAGGTATGAGCAGTTCTTC.

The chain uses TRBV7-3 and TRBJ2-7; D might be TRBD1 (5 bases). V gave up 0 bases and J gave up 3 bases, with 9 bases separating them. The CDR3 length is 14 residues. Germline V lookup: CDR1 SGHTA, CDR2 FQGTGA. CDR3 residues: CASSLTGPDYEQYF. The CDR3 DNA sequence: TGTGCCAGCAGCTTAACGGGGCCAGACTACGAGCAGTACTTC. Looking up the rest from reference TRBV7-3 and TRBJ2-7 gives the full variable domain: GAGVSQTPSNKVTEKGKYVELRCDPISGHTALYWYRQSLGQGPEFLIYFQGTGAADDSGLPNDRFFAVRPEGSVSTLKIQRTERGDSAVYLCASSLTGPDYEQYFGPGTRLTVT.